This TCR beta chain was found in a study of CD8 T cells in Susac syndrome. With random hexamers, reverse transcription was performed on about 0.45 to 1 ug of RNA. The CDR3 of TCR beta was amplified by immunoSEQ multiplex PCR across 54 Vbeta and 13 Jbeta. TCRdb passed the immunoSEQ multiplex PCR reads through MiXCR, listing each CDR3 protein once. This table holds about 150,000 distinct CDR3 sequences, approximately 95% found once. V lost 0 bases, J lost 6 bases, and 7 bases lay in between. This CDR3 is built from 12 residues. Germline CDR1 is DFQATT and CDR2 is SNEGSKA (reference sequence). This receptor was obtained from a human donor with Susac syndrome. This chain joins TRBV20-1 and TRBJ2-3; D remains ambiguous. Sequencing was carried out using CD8+ T cells from PBMCs. DNA of the CDR3: TGCAGTGCTAGAGATCTGTGGGATACGCAGTATTTT. This sequence encodes CSARDLWDTQYF.